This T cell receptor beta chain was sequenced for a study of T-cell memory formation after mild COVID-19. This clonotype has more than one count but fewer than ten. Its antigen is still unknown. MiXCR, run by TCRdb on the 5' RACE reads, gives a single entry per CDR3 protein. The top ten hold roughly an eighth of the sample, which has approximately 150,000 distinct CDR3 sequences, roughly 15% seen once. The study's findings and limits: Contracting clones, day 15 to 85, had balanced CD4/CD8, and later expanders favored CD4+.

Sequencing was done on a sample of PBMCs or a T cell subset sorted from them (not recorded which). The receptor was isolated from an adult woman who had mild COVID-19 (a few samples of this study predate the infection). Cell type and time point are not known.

For the CDR3, the DNA is TGCGCCAGCAGCCAAGAAGCCCAGCGGGTTACCTACGAGCAGTACTTC. Its translation is CASSQEAQRVTYEQYF. The chain carries TRBV4-3 and TRBJ2-7; the D gene is possibly TRBD2 (6 bases). Trimming cost V 0 bases and J 2 bases, with 14 bases left between them. This CDR3 contains 16 residues. Per the germline V gene, CDR1 is LGHNA and CDR2 is YSLEER.